Below, one T cell receptor (beta chain) is given with its context. This sample was included in a study of cytomegalovirus exposure and HLA in healthy donors. Across the whole study: Among the roughly 400 genotyped donors, approximately 80% were placed in the Caucasian-associated ancestry cluster.

The V end lost 5 bases, the J end lost 4 bases, and 24 bases lay between the germline ends. Germline values: CDR1 SGHVS, CDR2 FNYEAQ. The CDR3 extends over 17 amino acids. Primers: 60 Vbeta forward and 13 Jbeta reverse. Sequencing used immunoSEQ multiplex PCR; TCRdb keeps in-frame clones, though not all of them. The top ten clones hold 3% to 3.5% of a sample with roughly 73,000 clones, around 78% of them seen once. Sequenced material: PBMCs. The chain combines TRBV7-6 with TRBJ2-7, with D possibly being TRBD1 (5 bases). This TCR was sampled from a man in his forties in good health and CMV-seronegative. Here the CDR3 reads CASSLSPSPGSGYEQYF. The DNA for the CDR3 is TGTGCCAGCAGCCTCTCGCCGTCTCCAGGGTCAGGTTACGAGCAGTACTTC.